This T cell receptor beta chain was documented in a study of shared clonotypes between healthy human individuals. The naive CD8 subset, CD45RO-negative cells positively selected for CCR7, excluded terminally differentiated effector memory CD45RA+ cells. The germline V and J ends were trimmed by 1 base and 4 bases, with 16 bases remaining between them. The CDR3 runs to 16 residues. CDR1 and CDR2 (germline): MGHRA, YSYEKL. Investigators spread the genomic DNA of each subset evenly over several immunoSEQ plates. Measured with immunoSEQ multiplex PCR; TCRdb has only the in-frame clones, and not every one. The sample shows 1.5 million to 2.5 million clones, roughly 94% of them seen only once.

Sequenced material: naive CD8+ T cells sorted from blood. The V gene is TRBV4-1, the J gene TRBJ1-1; D unresolved. The clonotype was recovered from a man aged 18-30 years in good health. DNA for the CDR3: TGCGCCAGCAGCCAAGTCTGGACCGCAGAAGGCACTGAAGCTTTCTTT. Translating gives CASSQVWTAEGTEAFF.